This TCR beta chain was identified during a study of technical replicates of blood from a few donors. TCRdb's table, derived via immunoSEQ multiplex PCR, lists solely in-frame clones and lacks some. The table shows 75,000 to 95,000 clones, with about 90% occurring only once. This clonotype was obtained from a human donor in good health. Sample: T cells isolated from PBMCs.

The CDR3 DNA is TGTGCCACGCTGGGACTAGCGGGGGGCAATGAGCAGTTCTTC. This translates into CATLGLAGGNEQFF. The chain joins TRBV10-3 to TRBJ2-1; 15 bases map to TRBD2. Germline V gene sequence: CDR1 ENHRY, CDR2 SYGVKD. The length of the CDR3 is 14 residues. The J segment lost 6 bases and the V segment lost 10 bases, leaving 4 bases of the junction unmatched.